This record looks at one TCR beta chain sequence and its context. The data were taken from a study of tumor-infiltrating lymphocytes in primary liver carcinoma. Across the study: Primary liver carcinoma in the patients was surgically resected.

The junction had 12 bases not matched to a gene; V was cut back by 3 bases and J by 3 bases. The CDR3 spans 16 residues. The germline CDR1 and CDR2 sequences are SGHRS and YFSETQ. Researchers drew blood RNA from unsorted whole blood and extracted germline DNA as well. Before the operation took place, roughly 4 milliliters of peripheral blood were collected. Reverse transcription of approximately 500 ng total RNA with a constant-region primer produced TCR beta cDNA. Slightly modified ARM-PCR, run as three nested multiplex PCR rounds, produced the TCR beta libraries. The two initial PCR rounds, roughly 9 cycles each, used TRBV1-TRBV30 forward and C-beta reverse primers. Via MiXCR, TCRdb re-called the multiplex PCR reads, giving one row per CDR3 protein. The sample comprises about 300,000 distinct CDR3 sequences, less than 75% of which are singletons, and 9% to 10% rests with the top ten.

Sequences were obtained from peripheral blood. The V and J genes are TRBV5-1 and TRBJ2-7, with 7 bases fitting TRBD2. This TCR came from a man between 40 and 49 years old with primary liver carcinoma and hepatitis B virus infection. For the CDR3, the DNA is TGCGCCAGCAGCTCGTCGGGGGGTACACAATTCTACGAGCAGTACTTC. This gives the protein CASSSSGGTQFYEQYF.